One sample yielded the 27 T cell receptor beta chains listed below, sequenced in a study of shared clonotypes between healthy human individuals. TCRdb keeps only in-frame clones here, not all; method: immunoSEQ multiplex PCR. The repertoire consists of roughly 2.5 million clones, with around 94% occurring once and the leading ten covering around 0.14%. The sequenced material came from naive CD4+ T cells sorted from blood. Subset here: CD45RA+ positively selected. The receptor set was obtained from a man between 18 and 35 years old in good health.

The chain uses TRBV18 and TRBJ2-7, with D possibly being TRBD2 (5 bases). This CDR3 has 14 amino acids. V was shortened by 3 bases and J by 5 bases, with 14 bases between the two germline ends. Germline CDR1 is KGHSH and CDR2 is LQKENI. Written as DNA, the CDR3 is TGTGCCAGCTCACCGGAGGACCTTCCAAACGAGCAGTACTTC. The encoded protein is CASSPEDLPNEQYF.

CDR3 sequence reads: CASSPCSSGNNEETQYF. The CDR3 DNA follows: TGTGCCAGCAGCCCCTGTAGTAGCGGAAACAACGAAGAGACCCAGTACTTC. The rearrangement links TRBV7-2 to TRBJ2-5, with D perhaps matching TRBD2 (6 bases). Germline assignment: CDR1 SGHTA and CDR2 FQGNSA. V was clipped by 5 bases and J by 3 bases, with 22 bases between them. This CDR3 region has 17 residues.

The J gene is TRBJ1-4, the V gene TRBV29-1, with 9 positions matching TRBD1. The J segment lost 10 bases and the V segment lost 4 bases, leaving 10 bases of the junction unmatched. The CDR3 consists of 14 residues. The germline V gene has CDR1 SQVTM and CDR2 ANQGSEA. CDR3 sequence reads: CSVAWDRELSKLFF. In DNA, the CDR3 is TGCAGCGTTGCCTGGGACAGGGAATTATCAAAACTGTTTTTT.

A note on this clone: Other DNA sequences in the sample encode the same CDR3. The chain recombines TRBV7-9 with TRBJ2-5; no definite D call. Germline lookup yields CDR1 SEHNR and CDR2 FQNEAQ (reference sequence). V was pared by 2 bases and J by 4 bases, with 5 bases between. The CDR3 is 12 residues long. The DNA of the CDR3 is TGTGCCAGCAGCTTATTGGGAGAGACCCAGTACTTC. It encodes CASSLLGETQYF.

CDR3 region: CASMTEVYGYTF. For the CDR3, the DNA is TGTGCCAGCATGACGGAGGTCTATGGCTACACCTTC. The chain combines TRBV28 with TRBJ1-2, with D unclear. The germline V gene has CDR1 MDHEN and CDR2 SYDVKM. V was trimmed by 7 bases and J by 4 bases, leaving 10 bases between them. CDR3 length: 12 residues.

The chain couples TRBV6-5 to TRBJ1-1; no clear D gene. Germline V gene data show CDR1 as MNHEY and CDR2 as SVGAGI. This CDR3 comprises 11 residues. Trimming removed 6 bases at V and 8 bases at J, with 10 bases between. This chain's CDR3 is CASSTGREAFF. The DNA for the CDR3 is TGTGCCAGCAGCACGGGGAGGGAAGCTTTCTTT.

V and J are TRBV28 and TRBJ2-1, with 7 bases identical to TRBD1. V dropped 4 bases and J dropped 6; count of bases not matched to a gene: 9. Per the germline V gene, CDR1 is MDHEN and CDR2 is SYDVKM. CDR3 size: 15 residues. The CDR3 loop is CASSSDRVRVNEQFF. CDR3 nucleotide sequence: TGTGCCAGCAGTTCCGACAGGGTGAGAGTCAATGAGCAGTTCTTC.

The CDR3 bases are TGTGCCAGCAGTTACGGGGGGATGAGCAACTATGGCTACACCTTC. This sequence encodes CASSYGGMSNYGYTF. The chain combines TRBV6-5 with TRBJ1-2, with D tentatively TRBD1 (5 bases). The V and J ends lost 2 bases and 2 bases respectively, with 12 bases between them. The length of the CDR3 is 15 residues. Germline assignment: CDR1 MNHEY and CDR2 SVGAGI.

V and J are TRBV28 and TRBJ2-7; D gene unclear. The CDR3 covers 13 residues. Trimming pared 8 bases from V and 1 base from J, leaving 12 bases between. Germline V gene data show CDR1 as MDHEN and CDR2 as SYDVKM. This chain's CDR3 is CASGRAKSYEQYF. The DNA of the CDR3 is TGTGCCAGCGGTAGGGCCAAATCCTACGAGCAGTACTTC.

DNA of the CDR3: TGTGCCAGTAGCAAGAACCGGGACAGCAACACTGAAGCTTTCTTT. As protein: CASSKNRDSNTEAFF. The J gene is TRBJ1-1, the V gene TRBV19; 7 bases agree with TRBD1. V gave up 6 bases and J gave up 2 bases; unmatched junction bases: 9. The CDR3 has 15 amino acids. Germline V gives CDR1 LNHDA, CDR2 SQIVND (reference sequence).

V is TRBV30 and J is TRBJ1-1; the D gene is possibly TRBD1 (6 bases). CDR3 size: 13 residues. The V and J ends lost 7 bases and 3 bases respectively, with 15 bases between them. The germline CDR1 and CDR2 sequences are GTSNPN and SVGIG (reference sequence). CDR3 sequence: CALERTGYTEAFF. CDR3 DNA: TGTGCCTTGGAAAGAACAGGGTACACTGAAGCTTTCTTT.

The chain uses TRBV30 and TRBJ2-1; 9 bases align to TRBD2. Germline CDR1 is GTSNPN and CDR2 is SVGIG (reference sequence). Trimming cost V 3 bases and J 2 bases; bases outside gene matches: 5. The CDR3 has 15 amino acids. This CDR3 is CAWSFSGGTYNEQFF. The CDR3 DNA reads as TGTGCCTGGAGCTTTAGCGGGGGCACCTACAATGAGCAGTTCTTC.

This chain connects TRBV6-1 to TRBJ2-1; 9 nucleotides match TRBD1. V shed 4 bases and J 0 bases; nucleotides not matched to a gene: 10. The V gene's germline CDR1 is MNHNS and CDR2 SASEGT. This CDR3 comprises 18 residues. The CDR3 spells CASSVGQGNPSSYNEQFF. As DNA, the CDR3 is TGTGCCAGCAGTGTGGGACAGGGTAACCCGAGCTCCTACAATGAGCAGTTCTTC.

V usage is TRBV6-1 and J usage is TRBJ2-6; the D gene could be TRBD1 or TRBD2 (5 bases each). The CDR3 is 16 residues long. Trimming pared 1 base from V and 2 bases from J, leaving 9 bases between. The germline V gene encodes CDR1 MNHNS and CDR2 SASEGT. CDR3 DNA sequence: TGTGCCAGCAGTGAAGTTCCGGGACCTGGGGCCAACGTCCTGACTTTC. Translation: CASSEVPGPGANVLTF.

This chain links TRBV27 with TRBJ1-1; 7 bases are shared with TRBD1. This CDR3 comprises 14 residues. Germline lookup yields CDR1 MNHEY and CDR2 SMNVEV (reference sequence). V lost 7 bases to trimming and J lost 1 base; unmatched junction nucleotides: 6. In nucleotides, the CDR3 is TGTGCCAGCACCAAACAGGGGTCGAACACTGAAGCTTTCTTT. Translation: CASTKQGSNTEAFF.

The rearrangement links TRBV6-5 to TRBJ2-1; D might be TRBD2 (6 bases). This CDR3 region has 15 residues. The V end lost 4 bases, the J end lost 3 bases, and 13 bases lay between the germline ends. Germline CDR1 and CDR2: MNHEY and SVGAGI. CDR3 protein: CASSSSGGLYNEQFF. The CDR3, as DNA: TGTGCCAGCAGTTCCTCCGGGGGTCTCTACAATGAGCAGTTCTTC.

Worth noting for this clone: The same CDR3 arises from other DNA sequences in this sample as well. The V call is TRBV28, the J call TRBJ2-6; 8 bases fit TRBD1. The trim removed 4 bases at V and 4 bases at J, leaving 3 bases unmatched. This CDR3 has 15 residues. Germline assignment: CDR1 MDHEN and CDR2 SYDVKM. The CDR3 nucleotides read TGTGCCAGCAGTTCTCAGGGGGCCGGGGCCAACGTCCTGACTTTC. It specifies CASSSQGAGANVLTF.

The J gene is TRBJ2-1, the V gene TRBV10-3, with D perhaps matching TRBD1 (6 bases). The CDR3 sequence is 14 residues long. Germline V gene sequence: CDR1 ENHRY, CDR2 SYGVKD. Trimming pared 7 bases from V and 0 bases from J, leaving 10 bases between. CDR3 bases: TGTGCCATCAAGGGGGATACCTCCTACAATGAGCAGTTCTTC. Protein: CAIKGDTSYNEQFF.

The chain uses TRBV4-3 and TRBJ2-6; TRBD2 aligns across 7 bases. The CDR3 extends over 17 amino acids. Trimming at V came to 1 base and at J to 0 bases, leaving 3 bases not matched to a gene. CDR1 is LGHNA, CDR2 YSLEER, per germline. CDR3 DNA: TGCGCCAGCAGCCAAGGGGACTACAGCTCTGGGGCCAACGTCCTGACTTTC. It translates to CASSQGDYSSGANVLTF.

The chain joins TRBV10-3 to TRBJ1-2; TRBD1 agrees at 9 bases. The J segment lost 8 bases and the V segment lost 10 bases, leaving 8 bases of the junction unmatched. Germline-derived CDR1 and CDR2 are ENHRY and SYGVKD. The CDR3 is made up of 12 amino acids. The CDR3 loop reads CATRTGAGGYTF. In nucleotides, the CDR3 is TGTGCCACCAGGACAGGGGCCGGGGGCTACACCTTC.

The rearrangement joins TRBV5-1 to TRBJ1-3; D perhaps matches TRBD1 (5 bases). Germline V lookup: CDR1 SGHRS, CDR2 YFSETQ. CDR3 length: 15 amino acids. Trimming stripped 0 bases from V and 7 bases from J, with 14 bases between. The CDR3 bases are TGCGCCAGCAGCTTGGGAGGTGGGGGTTCGAACACCATATATTTT. Protein product: CASSLGGGGSNTIYF.

This clone has just a few counts. The chain links TRBV6-1 to TRBJ1-6; the match to TRBD1 covers 7 bases. The germline gives CDR1 MNHNS, CDR2 SASEGT. J lost 5 bases, V lost 6 bases, and 7 bases had no gene match. This CDR3 comprises 15 residues. CDR3 sequence reads: CASSLGTAHNSPLHF. The CDR3 DNA sequence: TGTGCCAGCAGCCTCGGGACAGCACATAATTCACCCCTCCACTTT.

Concerning this clone itself: Within the sample, other DNA sequences also encode this same CDR3. This chain uses TRBV27 with TRBJ1-2; TRBD1 matches at 10 bases. V shed 5 bases and J 4 bases; nucleotides not matched to a gene: 4. This CDR3 has 14 amino acids. From germline, CDR1 is MNHEY and CDR2 SMNVEV (reference sequence). In DNA, the CDR3 is TGTGCCAGCAGTCAAGGACAGGGGGGCTATGGCTACACCTTC. This encodes CASSQGQGGYGYTF.

The gene calls are TRBV11-2 and TRBJ1-1, with D perhaps TRBD1 (6 bases). CDR1 is SGHAT, CDR2 FQNNGV, per germline. Trimming took 0 bases from V and 3 from J, leaving 23 bases between them. The length of the CDR3 is 19 residues. CDR3 in DNA: TGTGCCAGCAGCTTAGATGCGGGGGCCGTAGGGTTGGGTGACACTGAAGCTTTCTTT. This encodes CASSLDAGAVGLGDTEAFF. The full variable domain, in which reference TRBV11-2 and TRBJ1-1 provide the parts outside the CDR3, is EAGVAQSPRYKIIEKRQSVAFWCNPISGHATLYWYQQILGQGPKLLIQFQNNGVVDDSQLPKDRFSAERLKGVDSTLKIQPAKLEDSAVYLCASSLDAGAVGLGDTEAFFGQGTRLTVV.

The chain is built from TRBV11-2 and TRBJ2-3, with 10 nucleotides matching TRBD2. Germline V gives CDR1 SGHAT, CDR2 FQNNGV. V trimming: 1 base; J trimming: 3 bases; junction bases outside the gene matches: 4. CDR3 size: 16 residues. The CDR3 loop is CASSLGWTSGTDTQYF. In DNA, the CDR3 is TGTGCCAGCAGCTTAGGGTGGACTAGCGGTACAGATACGCAGTATTTT.

The rearrangement links TRBV6-1 to TRBJ2-7; TRBD2 might be the D (6 bases). This CDR3 is 16 amino acids long. Trimming took 2 bases from V and 0 from J, leaving 14 bases between them. Per the germline V gene, CDR1 is MNHNS and CDR2 is SASEGT. The CDR3 DNA reads TGTGCCAGCAGTGAAAGGCCTAGCGAGAGCTCCTACGAGCAGTACTTC. This encodes CASSERPSESSYEQYF.

This rearrangement joins TRBV4-1 to TRBJ2-6; 8 bases fit TRBD1. The ends lost 4 bases at V and 2 bases at J; junction bases unmatched: 13. This CDR3 spans 19 amino acids. The germline CDR1 and CDR2 sequences are MGHRA and YSYEKL. CDR3 sequence reads: CASSPDRGKVEAGANVLTF. For the CDR3, the DNA is TGCGCCAGCAGCCCAGACAGGGGTAAAGTAGAGGCTGGGGCCAACGTCCTGACTTTC.